The rows below give T cell receptor beta chains drawn from one sample of a study of T cells in Graves' hyperthyroidism and ophthalmopathy. TCRdb independently ran MiXCR on the multiplex PCR reads; one entry per CDR3 protein. The sample records nearly 750,000 distinct CDR3 sequences, about 35% being singletons. Source material: blood. The receptors derive from a middle-aged woman with Graves' hyperthyroidism. Both conserved end residues are part of each CDR3. A D gene is named only where the DNA matches it firmly. Size tells how often a clone was seen (once, few, many) or the class of an expanded clone, and some rows leave it out.

v_gene,abundance,d_gene,j_gene,len,CDR3aa,CDR3nt
TRBV7-2,many,-,TRBJ2-7,13,CASSTGGLSEQYF,TGTGCCAGCAGCACCGGGGGGCTTAGCGAGCAGTACTTC
TRBV2,many,-,TRBJ2-7,13,CASSGTQIYEQYF,TGTGCCAGCAGCGGAACCCAGATCTACGAGCAGTACTTC
TRBV20-1,many,-,TRBJ1-2,13,CSASQEGDDGYTF,TGCAGTGCTAGCCAGGAGGGAGATGATGGCTACACCTTC
TRBV7-2,-,-,TRBJ2-5,12,CASSQTSGEQYF,TGTGCCAGCAGCCAAACCTCGGGTGAGCAGTACTTC
TRBV6-2/TRBV6-3,few,-,TRBJ1-1,11,CASRKKTEAFF,TGTGCCAGCAGAAAAAAAACTGAAGCTTTCTTT
TRBV29-1,many,-,TRBJ1-4,13,CSVVESDTEKLFF,TGCAGCGTCGTAGAGTCGGACACTGAAAAACTGTTTTTT
TRBV4-3,few,TRBD1,TRBJ1-5,15,CASSQDVTGDQPQHF,TGCGCCAGCAGCCAAGATGTGACAGGGGATCAGCCCCAGCATTTT
TRBV28,-,-,TRBJ1-6,14,CASRTRWLNSPLHF,TGTGCCAGTAGGACGCGCTGGCTAAATTCACCCCTCCACTTT
TRBV20-1,-,-,TRBJ2-5,16,CSASGRYGRHQETQYF,TGCAGTGCTAGTGGGCGTTATGGACGTCACCAAGAGACCCAGTACTTC
TRBV20-1,many,TRBD1,TRBJ1-2,14,CSAIRGGSNYGYTF,TGCAGTGCTATCAGGGGGGGCTCTAACTATGGCTACACCTTC
TRBV5-4,-,-,TRBJ1-2,16,CASSLVGRPANYGYTF,TGTGCCAGCAGCTTGGTTGGCAGGCCCGCTAACTATGGCTACACCTTC
TRBV7-2,few,-,TRBJ1-5,17,CASSSFPRRQEDQPQHF,TGTGCCAGCAGTTCATTCCCAAGAAGACAAGAGGATCAGCCCCAGCATTTT
TRBV7-9,many,TRBD1,TRBJ2-7,14,CASSSTGGDIEQYF,TGTGCCAGCAGCTCGACAGGGGGAGATATCGAGCAGTACTTC
TRBV13,-,TRBD1,TRBJ2-7,15,CASSPPGTGLTEQYF,TGTGCCAGCAGCCCCCCGGGGACAGGTCTGACCGAGCAGTACTTC
TRBV5-1,few,-,TRBJ2-2,15,CASNRGALNTGELFF,TGCGCCAGCAACCGGGGGGCGCTCAACACCGGGGAGCTGTTTTTT
TRBV7-2,-,TRBD1,TRBJ2-3,13,CASSGQGQDTQYF,TGTGCCAGCAGCGGACAGGGACAAGATACGCAGTATTTT